The next 10 T cell receptor beta chains were all read from a single sample in a study of PD-1 blockade in classical Hodgkin lymphoma. The data were produced by immunoSEQ multiplex PCR, yet TCRdb's version contains in-frame clones alone and is incomplete. The sample shows just under 20,000 clones, around 81% of them seen only once. Indicated time point: newly diagnosed, previously untreated cHL patient sample. The study purified CD4+ T cells from thawed PBMCs using magnetic negative selection. The sequenced sample consisted of CD4+ T cells from blood. These receptors came from a human donor with classical Hodgkin lymphoma.

The V gene is TRBV18, the J gene TRBJ2-1; D remains unclear. Germline CDR1 reads KGHSH; CDR2 reads LQKENI. CDR3 size: 15 residues. Trimming left V 3 bases short and J 8 bases short, with 17 bases between. The CDR3 sequence is CASSPYQAARDEQFF. CDR3 sequence (DNA): TGTGCCAGCTCACCGTATCAGGCGGCTAGAGATGAGCAGTTCTTC. Together with reference TRBV18 and TRBJ2-1, the CDR3 gives the full variable domain: NAGVMQNPRHLVRRRGQEARLRCSPMKGHSHVYWYRQLPEEGLKFMVYLQKENIIDESGMPKERFSAEFPKEGPSILRIQQVVRGDSAAYFCASSPYQAARDEQFFGPGTRLTVL.

The chain joins TRBV10-2 to TRBJ2-1; D unresolved. Trimming removed 6 bases at V and 1 base at J, with 10 bases between. CDR1 and CDR2 from the germline V gene are WSHSY and SAAADI. The CDR3 runs 14 residues. The CDR3 nucleotides are TGCGCCAGCAGCGGGCGGAATTCCTACAATGAGCAGTTCTTC. Protein sequence: CASSGRNSYNEQFF.

The genes are TRBV4-1 and TRBJ2-3, with 7 bases fitting TRBD1. CDR1 and CDR2 from the germline V gene are MGHRA and YSYEKL. The CDR3 sequence is 16 residues long. After removal of 2 bases from V and 0 bases from J, the junction contained 5 bases not matched to a gene. CDR3 DNA: TGCGCCAGCAGCCAACACCGGGACAGAAGCACAGATACGCAGTATTTT. It yields the protein CASSQHRDRSTDTQYF.

This sequence joins TRBV5-1 and TRBJ1-5; D remains unclear. Trimming left V 0 bases short and J 2 bases short, with 9 bases between. CDR3 length equals 15 residues. Germline V gene lookup returns CDR1 SGHRS and CDR2 YFSETQ. The CDR3 DNA follows: TGCGCCAGCAGCTTGGGTTCGGCAGGCAATCAGCCCCAGCATTTT. It encodes CASSLGSAGNQPQHF.

The genes are TRBV29-1 and TRBJ2-7; TRBD2 matches at 8 bases. The V gene's germline CDR1 is SQVTM and CDR2 ANQGSEA. The CDR3 extends over 15 amino acids. V lost 3 bases, J lost 6 bases, and 13 bases stayed unmatched. CDR3: CSVDRGGRVAGEQYF. In DNA, the CDR3 is TGCAGCGTTGACCGGGGGGGCAGGGTCGCAGGCGAGCAGTACTTC.

A single count supports this clone. V gene TRBV5-8 combines with J gene TRBJ1-2, with D unclear. This CDR3 region has 14 residues. Trimming removed 2 bases at V and 7 bases at J, with 15 bases between. Germline CDR1 SGHTS, CDR2 YDEGEE. CDR3 DNA sequence: TGTGCCAGCAGCTTCGCCAGCTCCGTAAGTGGCTACACCTTC. Residues: CASSFASSVSGYTF. Based on the CDR3 plus reference TRBV5-8 and TRBJ1-2, the full variable domain is EAGVTQSPTHLIKTRGQQATLRCSPISGHTSVYWYQQALGLGLQFLLWYDEGEERNRGNFPPRFSGRQFPNYSSELNVNALELEDSALYLCASSFASSVSGYTFGSGTRLTVV.

V usage is TRBV29-1 and J usage is TRBJ1-1, with D possibly matching TRBD1 (5 bases). Per the germline V gene, CDR1 is SQVTM and CDR2 is ANQGSEA. The CDR3 is 13 amino acids. V shed 7 bases and J shed 0 bases, with 12 bases lying between them. The chain's CDR3 is CSAPREMNTEAFF. CDR3 bases: TGCAGCGCCCCCAGGGAAATGAACACTGAAGCTTTCTTT.

The chain joins TRBV28 to TRBJ2-2; D not certain. The CDR3 loop spans 16 amino acids. Looked up from germline, CDR1 is MDHEN and CDR2 is SYDVKM. Trimming took 3 bases from V and 1 from J, leaving 12 bases between them. CDR3 amino acids: CASSFSGSRNTGELFF. CDR3 coding DNA: TGTGCCAGCAGTTTTTCCGGATCCAGGAACACCGGGGAGCTGTTTTTT.

J is TRBJ2-7 and V is TRBV19, with 9 bases that match TRBD1. CDR3 size: 15 residues. Germline CDR1 reads LNHDA; CDR2 reads SQIVND (reference sequence). Trimming took 5 bases from V and 3 from J; bases not matched to a gene: 8. CDR3 sequence (DNA): TGTGCCAGTAGTCACAACCCGGGACAGGGCTACGAGCAGTACTTC. The encoded protein is CASSHNPGQGYEQYF.

A few counts support this clone. J is TRBJ2-5 and V is TRBV5-6; D is possibly TRBD2 (6 bases). Germline V gives CDR1 SGHDT, CDR2 YYEEEE. This CDR3 is 14 amino acids long. Trimming cost V 1 base and J 5 bases, with 12 bases left between them. Written as DNA, the CDR3 is TGTGCCAGCAGCTTGTCCGGGGGTATTGAGACCCAGTACTTC. It is translated as CASSLSGGIETQYF.